This T cell receptor (beta chain) was recovered during a study of synovial regulatory T cells in juvenile arthritis (dated by TCRdb to between 2015 and 2017). At the level of the whole study: Among sequenced patients, three were therapy-naive, one received methotrexate plus infliximab, 6 or 7 received methotrexate, and one had no treatment information. Although effector T cell subsets in the cohort were also sequenced for comparisons, the Treg dataset on its own covers only blood and synovial fluid Treg cells. The TCR repertoire comparisons covered Treg and Teff subsets from about 11 JIA patients with active disease. TCRbeta CDR3 repertoires of blood iaTreg cells, other blood Treg cells and synovial fluid Treg cells from matched patient samples were compared in the study.

Study-level results and caveats: Synovial Treg cells shared more CDR3 sequences with iaTreg cells than with other blood Treg cells; Chao-Jaccard similarity confirmed closer relation. Across patients, iaTreg TCR repertoires were largely private and overlapped partially with synovial Teff repertoires and blood CPL repertoires. Compared with other blood Treg cells, blood iaTreg cells had lower TCR diversity, a finding consistent with antigen-driven expansion.

Libraries came from the immunoSEQ multiplex PCR assay. TCRbeta CDR3 sequencing was performed by Adaptive Biotechnologies. As for the original processing: Repertoire similarity was assessed with the Chao-modified Jaccard index and with the median clonotype overlap from 200 random subsamples of equal sample size. The similarity analyses were based on either productive nucleotide sequences or amino acid sequences translated in silico. To compare repertoires, the researchers applied hierarchical clustering with single linkage as well as t-SNE, based on Chao-modified Jaccard distances. Repertoire diversity was assessed with the Renyi index over a range of alpha values after the sample sizes were normalised. The table comes from immuneACCESS by way of TCRdb, which keeps in-frame sequences with V and J called. Part of the clones is missing from these tables; in studies checked, under half for an unresolved V gene and the rest for unknown reasons. V and J calls and clone size come straight from that table; D and trimming were deduced from the DNA. The sample's clone listing holds roughly 9,200 clones. The biggest ten clones account for about 1.1% of the sample.

The germline V gene encodes CDR1 LNHDA and CDR2 SQIVND (reference sequence). The CDR3 covers 12 residues, taking in both the cysteine and the phenylalanine. Only the protein is available. The donors for the TCR repertoire analysis were roughly 11 juvenile idiopathic arthritis patients with active disease who had not reached inactive disease, of whom 3 were polyarticular and 8 were oligoarticular. A median age of around 10 years (range about 2.4-25) and a median disease duration of about 7 years (range 0.2-19.1) were recorded for the TCR-sequenced patients. Samples for TCR repertoire analysis were collected at two centres in Italy. Peripheral blood mononuclear cells were separated on a Histopaque-1077 density gradient and then cryopreserved in about 90% FCS with roughly 10% DMSO. A word on this clone: Its binding antigen is unknown.

The chain was built from TRBV19 and TRBJ2-7; TCRdb outputs TRBD2, but without DNA this stays unchecked. The clonotype originates from a donor younger than 30 with juvenile idiopathic arthritis. The material sequenced was Treg cells from blood. The cell subset or site tag for this specimen amounts to: remaining (HLA-DR-negative) circulating blood Treg cells. CDR3 sequence: CASSIYGYEQYF. The full variable domain, completed from the reference TRBV19 and TRBJ2-7 proteins outside the CDR3, reads DGGITQSPKYLFRKEGQNVTLSCEQNLNHDAMYWYRQDPGQGLRLIYYSQIVNDFQKGDIAEGYSVSREKKESFPLTVTSAQKNPTAFYLCASSIYGYEQYFGPGTRLTVT.